These 31 T cell receptor beta chains were sequenced from one sample in a study of T-cell memory formation after mild COVID-19. TCRdb reprocessed the 5' RACE reads with MiXCR, giving one entry per CDR3 protein. Found here are approximately 150,000 distinct CDR3 sequences, 15% to 20% of them singletons; the top ten hold 2% to 2.5%. Sequenced: PBMCs or a T cell subset sorted from them (not recorded which). These receptor sequences come from an adult woman who had mild COVID-19 (a few samples of this study predate the infection). Cell type and time point are not known.

This chain joins TRBV5-1 and TRBJ2-7; D possibly corresponds to TRBD1 (6 bases). This CDR3 is 14 amino acids long. The V end was cut by 5 bases, the J end by 2 bases, with 14 bases between. Germline V gives CDR1 SGHRS, CDR2 YFSETQ. The CDR3 DNA reads TGCGCCAGCAGGGAACGGGCAGGGGCCTACGAGCAGTACTTC. Its protein is CASRERAGAYEQYF.

V usage is TRBV5-4 and J usage is TRBJ2-3; a possible D gene is TRBD2 (7 bases). CDR1 SGHNT and CDR2 YYREEE come from the germline V gene (reference sequence). The CDR3 spans 14 residues. V was trimmed by 6 bases and J by 4 bases, leaving 15 bases between them. CDR3 DNA sequence: TGTGCCAGCAAAAGGCCGGGGGGCCCAGATACGCAGTATTTT. Protein product: CASKRPGGPDTQYF. Full variable domain (remainder filled in from reference TRBV5-4 and TRBJ2-3): ETGVTQSPTHLIKTRGQQVTLRCSSQSGHNTVSWYQQALGQGPQFIFQYYREEENGRGNFPPRFSGLQFPNYSSELNVNALELDDSALYLCASKRPGGPDTQYFGPGTRLTVL.

The rearrangement uses TRBV7-2 and TRBJ2-7; 8 nucleotides agree with TRBD1. The J segment lost 2 bases and the V segment lost 3 bases, leaving 6 bases of the junction unmatched. This CDR3 contains 15 residues. Germline CDR1 SGHTA, CDR2 FQGNSA. The CDR3: CASSLDRVTTYEQYF. The CDR3 coding sequence is TGTGCCAGCAGCTTGGACAGGGTAACAACCTACGAGCAGTACTTC.

This chain uses TRBV5-1 with TRBJ2-5; D may match TRBD1 or TRBD2 (6 bases each). Germline loops: CDR1 SGHRS, CDR2 YFSETQ. V dropped 0 bases and J dropped 2 bases, with 11 bases sitting between them. This CDR3 is 15 amino acids long. CDR3 DNA: TGCGCCAGCAGCTTGGTGGGGGGCGAGCAAGAGACCCAGTACTTC. Translating it yields CASSLVGGEQETQYF.

The chain is built from TRBV5-4 and TRBJ1-2; D is undetermined. In germline, CDR1 is SGHNT, CDR2 YYREEE (reference sequence). Trimming shortened V by 6 bases and J by 4 bases, and 10 bases separated the two germline ends. The CDR3 length is 12 residues. The CDR3 protein is CASTVYRYGYTF. CDR3 nucleotides: TGTGCCAGCACGGTGTATCGCTATGGCTACACCTTC.

The V and J genes are TRBV9 and TRBJ2-5, with 7 bases identical to TRBD2. Germline assignment: CDR1 SGDLS and CDR2 YYNGEE. Trimming took 2 bases from V and 1 from J; bases not matched to a gene: 5. The CDR3 totals 15 residues. CDR3 DNA sequence: TGTGCCAGCAGCGTCACCGGGGGGTCCCAAGAGACCCAGTACTTC. Protein sequence: CASSVTGGSQETQYF.

This chain connects TRBV9 to TRBJ1-5; 8 nucleotides line up with TRBD1. Germline CDR1 reads SGDLS; CDR2 reads YYNGEE. Trimming took 3 bases from V and 6 from J; bases not matched to a gene: 8. The length of the CDR3 is 15 residues. The chain's CDR3 is CASSAVGQVGQPQHF. CDR3 DNA: TGTGCCAGCAGCGCAGTGGGACAGGTGGGTCAGCCCCAGCATTTT.

V is TRBV11-3 and J is TRBJ2-7; D uncertain. V was trimmed by 5 bases and J by 3 bases, leaving 14 bases between them. The CDR3 is made up of 14 amino acids. Germline V gives CDR1 SGHNT, CDR2 YENEEA. CDR3 bases: TGTGCCAGCAGCCCCCCTGCGGACCGCTACGAGCAGTACTTC. Its protein is CASSPPADRYEQYF.

A word on this clonotype: Lacking the conserved final phenylalanine or tryptophan, this CDR3 likely reflects a read error. The gene calls are TRBV4-2 and TRBJ2-5; a possible D gene is TRBD2 (6 bases). Germline V gene lookup returns CDR1 LGHNA and CDR2 YNFKEQ. Deletions cut 2 bases from V and 1 base from J, with 11 bases between. This CDR3 has 15 amino acids. CDR3 amino acids: CASSQWGAGQETQYL. The CDR3 nucleotides read TGTGCCAGCAGCCAATGGGGAGCGGGCCAAGAGACCCAGTACTTA.

This clonotype was found a few times. An end of the junction does not agree with germline; a read error may underlie this. The chain employs TRBV7-3 and TRBJ1-1; D unresolved. The length of the CDR3 is 14 residues. CDR1 is SGHTA, CDR2 FQGTGA, per germline. The CDR3 protein is CASSLTSSGTEAFF. The CDR3 DNA follows: TGTGCCAGCAGCCTAACCTCGAGTGGTACTGAAGCTTTCTTT.

This clonotype occurred a few times. The rearrangement links TRBV5-6 to TRBJ2-4; the D gene is possibly TRBD2 (5 bases). The V end lost 4 bases, the J end lost 2 bases, and 13 bases lay between the germline ends. The germline CDR1 and CDR2 sequences are SGHDT and YYEEEE. This CDR3 spans 15 amino acids. The CDR3 nucleotides read TGTGCCAGCAGCCTGGCAGGCGGGTCCAAAAACATTCAGTACTTC. Amino acid sequence: CASSLAGGSKNIQYF.

The table lists this clonotype with a few counts. V is TRBV9 and J is TRBJ1-1; D is perhaps TRBD1 (5 bases). Looked up from germline, CDR1 is SGDLS and CDR2 is YYNGEE. Trimming pared 0 bases from V and 11 bases from J, leaving 17 bases between. The CDR3 has 14 amino acids. CDR3 bases: TGTGCCAGCAGCGTAGCCATATCCGGGACCCCCGCTTTCTTT. It translates to CASSVAISGTPAFF.

This clonotype appeared a few times. CDR3 region: CASSQDRGTYSYEQYF. CDR3 nucleotide sequence: TGCGCCAGCAGCCAAGATCGGGGGACATATTCCTACGAGCAGTACTTC. The rearrangement joins TRBV4-3 to TRBJ2-7; D assignment may be TRBD1 or TRBD2 (6 bases each). The CDR3 sequence is 16 residues long. V lost 0 bases and J lost 1, with 13 bases in between. Looked up from germline, CDR1 is LGHNA and CDR2 is YSLEER.

V is TRBV20-1 and J is TRBJ1-1; 7 bases line up with TRBD1. Germline V gene sequence: CDR1 DFQATT, CDR2 SNEGSKA (reference sequence). Germline trimming cut 6 bases from V and 6 bases from J; bases unmatched to any gene: 13. This CDR3 spans 14 amino acids. This CDR3 is CSATIDRVGSEAFF. CDR3 coding DNA: TGCAGTGCCACCATCGACAGGGTAGGGTCTGAAGCTTTCTTT.

This clonotype was observed a few times. This rearrangement joins TRBV5-1 to TRBJ2-3; the D is unclear. The CDR3 has 14 amino acids. Germline-derived CDR1 and CDR2 are SGHRS and YFSETQ. The V end was cut by 0 bases, the J end by 4 bases, with 9 bases between. The CDR3 is CASSLVFLADTQYF. The CDR3 DNA reads as TGCGCCAGCAGCTTGGTTTTTTTGGCAGATACGCAGTATTTT.

A few counts support this clonotype. The rearrangement joins TRBV12-3 or TRBV12-4 to TRBJ2-7; D tentatively reads TRBD1 or TRBD2 (5 bases each). V lost 5 bases to trimming and J lost 5 bases, with 13 bases between them. The CDR3 totals 13 residues. In DNA form, the CDR3 reads TGTGCCAGCAGTCTCCTTGGGACGGACGAGCAGTACTTC. It is translated as CASSLLGTDEQYF.

The table lists this clonotype with many counts. The chain employs TRBV5-1 and TRBJ2-1; the match to TRBD2 covers 9 bases. The germline CDR1 and CDR2 sequences are SGHRS and YFSETQ. This CDR3 comprises 14 residues. Trimming cost V 5 bases and J 8 bases; bases outside gene matches: 8. DNA for the CDR3: TGCGCCAGCAGGCGGGAGGGGCCTATCGATGAGCAGTTCTTC. As protein: CASRREGPIDEQFF.

The gene calls are TRBV7-3 and TRBJ1-1; D perhaps matches TRBD1 (6 bases). The CDR3 is 14 amino acids. Trimming left V 5 bases short and J 0 bases short, with 10 bases between. Germline values: CDR1 SGHTA, CDR2 FQGTGA. CDR3 bases: TGTGCCAGCAGCCCGGGACACCTGAACACTGAAGCTTTCTTT. Amino acid sequence: CASSPGHLNTEAFF.

The rearrangement uses TRBV7-2 and TRBJ2-3, with D tentatively TRBD2 (5 bases). Germline V gives CDR1 SGHTA, CDR2 FQGNSA. Trimming removed 4 bases from V and 7 bases from J, with 12 bases in between. The CDR3 consists of 13 residues. This CDR3 reads CASSSGSFYTQYF. The CDR3 region has the DNA TGTGCCAGCAGCTCGGGGTCCTTTTATACGCAGTATTTT.

A few counts support this clonotype. This chain joins TRBV10-3 and TRBJ2-7; D gene unclear. The CDR3 is 12 amino acids. The germline gives CDR1 ENHRY, CDR2 SYGVKD. Trimming cost V 6 bases and J 6 bases, with 12 bases left between them. CDR3 sequence (DNA): TGTGCCATCAGCCTAAAGGGATCCGAGCAGTACTTC. Protein sequence: CAISLKGSEQYF.

This clonotype occurred a few times. J is TRBJ1-2 and V is TRBV4-1; D uncertain. The CDR3 runs 16 residues. Trimming took 0 bases from V and 0 from J, leaving 11 bases between them. Germline lookup yields CDR1 MGHRA and CDR2 YSYEKL. CDR3 nucleotide sequence: TGCGCCAGCAGCCAAGATTCAGTCGGTGCTAACTATGGCTACACCTTC. Translated, it gives CASSQDSVGANYGYTF.

This clonotype was recorded a few times. V gene TRBV6-5 combines with J gene TRBJ2-7, with 10 nucleotides matching TRBD1. J gave up 3 bases and V 0 bases, and 2 bases lay outside the gene matches. Germline-derived CDR1 and CDR2 are MNHEY and SVGAGI. This CDR3 is built from 15 residues. The CDR3 region is CASSYSGDRGYEQYF. Written as DNA, the CDR3 is TGTGCCAGCAGTTACTCTGGGGACAGGGGCTACGAGCAGTACTTC.

Only a few counts were recorded for this clonotype. This chain links TRBV20-1 with TRBJ2-5; TRBD2 matches at 9 bases. The CDR3 is made up of 16 amino acids. Germline-derived CDR1 and CDR2 are DFQATT and SNEGSKA (reference sequence). J gave up 0 bases and V 3 bases, and 8 bases lay outside the gene matches. In DNA form, the CDR3 reads TGCAGTGCTAGGCCTAGCGGGGAGTACTACCAAGAGACCCAGTACTTC. It codes for CSARPSGEYYQETQYF.

This clonotype showed up just a few times. V is TRBV3-1 and J is TRBJ2-7, with 7 bases matching TRBD2. The V and J ends lost 3 bases and 2 bases, in that order; junction bases with no gene match: 4. Germline V gene sequence: CDR1 LGHDT, CDR2 YNNKEL (reference sequence). CDR3 length: 14 amino acids. In nucleotides, the CDR3 is TGTGCCAGCAGCCAGGGGGACTACACCTACGAGCAGTACTTC. Encoded protein: CASSQGDYTYEQYF.

This clonotype was seen ten or more times. J is TRBJ2-5 and V is TRBV7-9, with TRBD1 matching 8 bases. The CDR3 runs to 13 residues. With 5 bases clipped from V and 4 bases from J, the junction kept 3 bases outside the gene matches. The germline V gene encodes CDR1 SEHNR and CDR2 FQNEAQ (reference sequence). The CDR3 region is CASSTRGPETQYF. The CDR3 DNA reads as TGTGCCAGCAGCACCAGGGGGCCAGAGACCCAGTACTTC.

The V call is TRBV2, the J call TRBJ2-1; TRBD2 aligns across 10 bases. This CDR3 comprises 16 residues. CDR1 is SNHLY and CDR2 is FYNNEI in the germline V gene. Trimming at V came to 6 bases and at J to 1 base, leaving 6 bases not matched to a gene. As DNA, the CDR3 is TGTGCCAGCAGGGACTTAGCGGGGGGTTCCTACAATGAGCAGTTCTTC. Protein product: CASRDLAGGSYNEQFF.

The chain joins TRBV29-1 to TRBJ2-3; 7 positions match TRBD2. This CDR3 is 13 amino acids long. V shed 4 bases and J 2 bases; nucleotides not matched to a gene: 3. The germline V gene encodes CDR1 SQVTM and CDR2 ANQGSEA. CDR3 residues: CSVVGGATDTQYF. CDR3 nucleotide sequence: TGCAGCGTTGTGGGAGGGGCCACAGATACGCAGTATTTT.

This sequence joins TRBV24-1 and TRBJ2-1; no clear D gene. Trimming pared 1 base from V and 5 bases from J, leaving 5 bases between. The germline CDR1 and CDR2 sequences are KGHDR and SFDVKD. The CDR3 sequence is 13 residues long. CDR3 in amino acids: CATSDFSNNEQFF. The CDR3 nucleotides are TGTGCCACCAGTGATTTCTCGAACAATGAGCAGTTCTTC.

This clonotype was observed a handful of times. V is TRBV12-3 or TRBV12-4 and J is TRBJ2-1; 7 nucleotides match TRBD2. Trimming cost V 1 base and J 6 bases; bases outside gene matches: 3. This CDR3 comprises 14 residues. The CDR3 nucleotides are TGTGCCAGCAGTTTAGGCGGGAGTCTCAATGAGCAGTTCTTC. It codes for CASSLGGSLNEQFF.

This clonotype was seen many times. The chain recombines TRBV7-8 with TRBJ2-3; 8 bases match TRBD1. CDR1 is SGHVS and CDR2 is FQNEAQ in the germline V gene. The CDR3 totals 14 residues. J lost 3 bases, V lost 4 bases, and 3 bases had no gene match. CDR3 DNA: TGTGCCAGCAGCTCCAGGGGGCTAACAGATACGCAGTATTTT. This translates into CASSSRGLTDTQYF.

The V and J genes are TRBV5-1 and TRBJ2-2; possibly TRBD2 for D (5 bases). Trimming took off 9 bases at V and 7 bases at J, with 16 bases between the two ends. In germline, CDR1 is SGHRS, CDR2 YFSETQ. The CDR3 sequence is 13 residues long. The CDR3 reads CATIEGLGGELFF. In DNA, the CDR3 is TGCGCCACCATAGAGGGATTGGGCGGGGAGCTGTTTTTT.